This passage covers 11 T cell receptor beta chains from one sample sequenced in a study of OX40 agonist ivuxolimab in advanced cancers. To prepare the library, the immunoSEQ multiplex PCR assay was applied. TCRdb took over this immuneACCESS table, retaining in-frame rearrangements with V and J assigned. Such tables are incomplete; in checked studies, under half of the missing clones stem from an unresolved V gene, and the remainder is unexplained. A total of 90,000 to 100,000 clones appear in this sample, 80% to 90% of them only once. In total, the top ten clones hold 0.8% to 1% of the sample. Sample: CD4+ or CD8+ T cells sorted from blood, taken in a trial of the OX40 agonist ivuxolimab. Receptors originate from an adult with an advanced solid tumor such as melanoma, head and neck, liver or kidney cancer.

V is TRBV28 and J is TRBJ2-3; 11 bases are a match to TRBD2. This CDR3 contains 22 residues. J lost 4 bases, V lost 6 bases, and 27 bases had no gene match. Per germline, CDR1 MDHEN and CDR2 SYDVKM. CDR3 nucleotides: TGTGCCAGCAGCCGAGGGACATTGTGGGGACTAGCGGAAACCGGCGGGTCAGATACGCAGTATTTT. Amino acids: CASSRGTLWGLAETGGSDTQYF.

This sequence joins TRBV7-3 and TRBJ1-1; a possible D gene is TRBD1 (6 bases). This CDR3 comprises 15 residues. V was clipped by 0 bases and J by 4 bases, with 12 bases between them. The germline gives CDR1 SGHTA, CDR2 FQGTGA. The CDR3 spells CASSLTGGWITEAFF. In nucleotides, the CDR3 is TGTGCCAGCAGCTTAACTGGGGGCTGGATCACTGAAGCTTTCTTT.

The chain joins TRBV30 to TRBJ1-1; D possibly corresponds to TRBD1 (5 bases). This CDR3 is built from 13 residues. Germline V CDR1 and CDR2: GTSNPN, SVGIG (reference sequence). Trimming took 3 bases from V and 1 from J, leaving 9 bases between them. The CDR3 DNA is TGTGCCTGGAGCGACCAGGGGAACACTGAAGCTTTCTTT. Its protein product is CAWSDQGNTEAFF.

This clone was seen only once. The rearrangement uses TRBV5-1 and TRBJ2-2, with no clear D. The germline V gene encodes CDR1 SGHRS and CDR2 YFSETQ. The CDR3 is 14 amino acids. Trimming pared 0 bases from V and 6 bases from J, leaving 9 bases between. CDR3 in amino acids: CASSLAMQAGELFF. CDR3 coding DNA: TGCGCCAGCAGCTTGGCCATGCAAGCCGGGGAGCTGTTTTTT.

CDR3 residues: CASSISIGGELFF. The CDR3 DNA is TGTGCCAGCAGCATTAGTATCGGCGGGGAGCTGTTTTTT. V gene TRBV7-3 combines with J gene TRBJ2-2, with D hard to call. CDR1 is SGHTA and CDR2 is FQGTGA in the germline V gene. V was shortened by 5 bases and J by 7 bases, with 11 bases between the two germline ends. The CDR3 length is 13 residues. The full variable domain, completed using reference TRBV7-3 and TRBJ2-2, is GAGVSQTPSNKVTEKGKYVELRCDPISGHTALYWYRQSLGQGPEFLIYFQGTGAADDSGLPNDRFFAVRPEGSVSTLKIQRTERGDSAVYLCASSISIGGELFFGEGSRLTVL.

J is TRBJ1-1 and V is TRBV4-1; D not certain. V shed 4 bases and J shed 2 bases, with 26 bases lying between them. This CDR3 is 19 amino acids long. Germline CDR1 reads MGHRA; CDR2 reads YSYEKL. This CDR3 reads CASSPSWFQRQSPNTEAFF. CDR3 DNA sequence: TGCGCCAGCAGCCCATCTTGGTTCCAACGACAATCGCCAAACACTGAAGCTTTCTTT.

The chain couples TRBV18 to TRBJ1-2, with D possibly TRBD1 on 5 matching bases. The V end lost 4 bases, the J end lost 1 base, and 19 bases lay between the germline ends. The germline V gene has CDR1 KGHSH and CDR2 LQKENI. CDR3 length: 17 amino acids. The CDR3 nucleotides read TGTGCCAGCTCACGCGCCTCCCCGGAGGGGCTTAACTATGGCTACACCTTC. Translation: CASSRASPEGLNYGYTF.

The chain links TRBV6-1 to TRBJ1-1; D is unclear. V was clipped by 7 bases and J by 8 bases, with 17 bases between them. The V gene's germline CDR1 is MNHNS and CDR2 SASEGT. The length of the CDR3 is 13 residues. Here the CDR3 reads CASILSGSSEAFF. Here the CDR3 DNA reads TGTGCCAGCATCCTCTCGGGTTCCTCCGAAGCTTTCTTT.

The chain combines TRBV27 with TRBJ1-2; 7 bases align to TRBD1. The CDR3 covers 17 residues. J gave up 6 bases and V 2 bases, and 15 bases lay outside the gene matches. Germline-derived CDR1 and CDR2 are MNHEY and SMNVEV (reference sequence). The CDR3 coding sequence is TGTGCCAGCAGTTTAAGGGCAGGGGGTAGACTAGAGGATGGCTACACCTTC. Amino acids: CASSLRAGGRLEDGYTF.

The chain employs TRBV5-6 and TRBJ1-2; D is ambiguous. Trimming cost V 4 bases and J 7 bases, with 17 bases left between them. The CDR3 has 14 amino acids. Per germline, CDR1 SGHDT and CDR2 YYEEEE. The CDR3 sequence is CASSPNAGWGGYTF. The CDR3 DNA reads TGTGCCAGCAGCCCCAACGCCGGGTGGGGTGGCTACACCTTC.

The chain employs TRBV29-1 and TRBJ2-1; 12 bases agree with TRBD2. With 4 bases clipped from V and 7 bases from J, the junction kept 2 bases outside the gene matches. This CDR3 is 13 amino acids long. The germline CDR1 and CDR2 sequences are SQVTM and ANQGSEA. The CDR3 reads CSVGLAGGNEQFF. The CDR3 bases are TGCAGCGTTGGGCTAGCGGGAGGGAATGAGCAGTTCTTC.